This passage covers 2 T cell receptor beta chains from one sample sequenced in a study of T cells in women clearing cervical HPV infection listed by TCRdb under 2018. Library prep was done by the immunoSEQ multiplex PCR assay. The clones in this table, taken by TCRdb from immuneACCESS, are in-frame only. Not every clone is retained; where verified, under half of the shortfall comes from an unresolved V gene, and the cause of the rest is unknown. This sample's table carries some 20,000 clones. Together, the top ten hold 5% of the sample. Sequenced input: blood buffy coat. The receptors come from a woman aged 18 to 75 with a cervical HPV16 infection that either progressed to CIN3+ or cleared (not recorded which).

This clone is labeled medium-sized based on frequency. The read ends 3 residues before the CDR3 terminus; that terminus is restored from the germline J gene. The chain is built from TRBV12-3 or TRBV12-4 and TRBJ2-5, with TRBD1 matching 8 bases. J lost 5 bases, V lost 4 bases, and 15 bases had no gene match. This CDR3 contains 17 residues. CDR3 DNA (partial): TGTGCCAGCAGTTCCCCATGGGGGTGGAGGGACAGGGAGACC. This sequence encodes CASSSPWGWRDRET. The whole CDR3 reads CASSSPWGWRDRETQYF.

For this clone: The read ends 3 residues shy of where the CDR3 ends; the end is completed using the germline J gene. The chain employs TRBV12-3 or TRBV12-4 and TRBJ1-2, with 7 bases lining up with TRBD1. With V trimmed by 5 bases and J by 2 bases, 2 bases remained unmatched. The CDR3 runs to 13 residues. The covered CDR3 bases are TGTGCCAGCAGTCCAGGGGGGAACTATGGC. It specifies CASSPGGNYG. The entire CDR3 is CASSPGGNYGYTF.